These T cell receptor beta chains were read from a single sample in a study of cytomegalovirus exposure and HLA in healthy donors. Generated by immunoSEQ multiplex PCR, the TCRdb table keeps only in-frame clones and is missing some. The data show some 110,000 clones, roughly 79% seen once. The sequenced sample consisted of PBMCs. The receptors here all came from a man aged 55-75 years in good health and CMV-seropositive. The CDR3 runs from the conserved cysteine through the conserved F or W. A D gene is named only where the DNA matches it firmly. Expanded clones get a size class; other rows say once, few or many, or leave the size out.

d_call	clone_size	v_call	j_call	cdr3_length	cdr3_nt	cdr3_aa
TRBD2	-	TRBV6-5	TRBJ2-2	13	TGTGCCAGCACTAACGCGGGGGCCGGGGAGCTGTTTTTT	CASTNAGAGELFF
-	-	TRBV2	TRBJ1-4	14	TGTGCCAGCAGTGCAGAGGCCCCTAATGAAAAACTGTTTTTT	CASSAEAPNEKLFF
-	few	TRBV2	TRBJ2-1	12	TGTGCCAGCAGTAACGAGGGTAGAGAGCAGTTCTTC	CASSNEGREQFF
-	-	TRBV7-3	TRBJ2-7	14	TGTGCCAGCAGCTTGGGCCATACAGGGAGCGAGCAGTACTTC	CASSLGHTGSEQYF
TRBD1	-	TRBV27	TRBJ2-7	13	TGTGCCAGCAGTTTTTTGACAGGGGTCGAGCAGTACTTC	CASSFLTGVEQYF
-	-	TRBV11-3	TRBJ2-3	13	TGTGCCAGCAGCTTAGATTTCAGAGATACGCAGTATTTT	CASSLDFRDTQYF
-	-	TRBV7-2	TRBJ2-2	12	TGTGCCAGCAGCTTAGCGGCTGGGGAGCTGTTTTTT	CASSLAAGELFF
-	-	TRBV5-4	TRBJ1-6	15	TGTGCCAGCAGCCAAGGACAGCTCTATAATTCACCCCTCCACTTT	CASSQGQLYNSPLHF
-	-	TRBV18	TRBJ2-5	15	TGTGCCAGCTCACCACGGACAGCATTCCAAGAGACCCAGTACTTC	CASSPRTAFQETQYF
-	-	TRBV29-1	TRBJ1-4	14	TGCAGCGTTGCACCTGAGGGGGTTGGAGAAAAACTGTTTTTT	CSVAPEGVGEKLFF
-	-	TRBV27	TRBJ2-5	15	TGTGCCAGCAGCCCAACCTGGGGGGAGGAGGAGACCCAGTACTTC	CASSPTWGEEETQYF
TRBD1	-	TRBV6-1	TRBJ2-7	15	TGTGCCAGCAAGTCGCGACAGGGGACCCCCTACGAGCAGTACTTC	CASKSRQGTPYEQYF
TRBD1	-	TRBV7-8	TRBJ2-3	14	TGTGCCAGCAGCCGGGACAGGGGGGTAGATACGCAGTATTTT	CASSRDRGVDTQYF
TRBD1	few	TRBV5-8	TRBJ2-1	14	TGTGCCAGCAGCTTGGGTCCGACAGGGGGTGAGCAGTTCTTC	CASSLGPTGGEQFF
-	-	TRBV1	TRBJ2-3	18	TGCACCAGCAGCCAAGATCGTTCGGGGGGCGCTAGCACAGATACGCAGTATTTT	CTSSQDRSGGASTDTQYF
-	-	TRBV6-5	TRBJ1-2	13	TGTGCCAGCAGTTACAGCAGGGGCGATGGCTACACCTTC	CASSYSRGDGYTF
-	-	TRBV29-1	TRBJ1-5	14	TGCAGCGTCTCGGGACAACTTAGCAATCAGCCCCAGCATTTT	CSVSGQLSNQPQHF
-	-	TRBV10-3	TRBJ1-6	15	TGTGCCATCAGTGAGTCGCGGGAGATGGGTTCACCCCTCCACTTT	CAISESREMGSPLHF